Sequencing of this T cell receptor beta chain was carried out in a study of blood T cell repertoires in COVID-19. Whole-study context: The United States, Italy and Spain provided the acute and convalescent COVID-19 samples. Nucleic acid was either cDNA or gDNA, and it came from T cells, B-cell-depleted T cells, or PBMCs.

As handled by the study authors: How many nucleated cells were present was estimated from reference gene primer amplification. The table came from immunoSEQ multiplex PCR; TCRdb's copy has only in-frame clones and leaves some out. V, J and clone size derive from that table, while D and trimming were established from the DNA sequence. The top ten clones hold more than 9% of a sample with approximately 80,000 clones, 82% of them seen once. The V and J ends lost 8 bases and 6 bases respectively, with 16 bases between them. The CDR3 spans 13 residues. The rearrangement uses TRBV12-3 or TRBV12-4 and TRBJ1-2, with D unclear. The sequence derives from a man between 60 and 70 years old with acute or convalescent COVID-19. Input material: peripheral blood. CDR3 amino acids: CASSLRVSHGYTF. The CDR3 DNA reads as TGTGCCAGCTCCCTGCGGGTTTCCCATGGCTACACCTTC.